This record looks at one T cell receptor beta chain sequence and its context. The antigen is unknown. TCR alpha and TCR beta cDNA libraries carrying sample barcodes and UMIs were produced by 5'RACE using constant-segment primers. TCRdb redid the calling of the 5' RACE reads with MiXCR, one entry per CDR3 protein. The sample has a few hundred thousand distinct CDR3 sequences, over 9% seen once. This entry belongs to a study of T-cell memory formation after mild COVID-19. Study-wide context: For the most part, TCR clusters were specific to one donor.

The V and J ends lost 5 bases and 5 bases respectively, with 16 bases between them. Looked up from germline, CDR1 is SGHRS and CDR2 is YFSETQ. The CDR3 is made up of 15 amino acids. Study-wide findings and caveats: Clones contracting across day 15 to 85 had a balanced CD4/CD8 profile; later expanding clones leaned CD4+. Researchers report contracting CD4+ clones mostly in CM and EM, with CD8+ clones in EMRA.

The material sequenced was PBMCs or a T cell subset sorted from them (not recorded which). The receptor comes from a man between 18 and 35 years old who had mild COVID-19 (a few samples of this study predate the infection). Cell type and time point are not known. This chain uses TRBV5-1 with TRBJ2-2, with D possibly TRBD2 on 6 matching bases. CDR3 sequence reads: CASSKTGGKTGELFF. CDR3 coding DNA: TGCGCCAGCAGTAAAACAGGAGGGAAGACCGGGGAGCTGTTTTTT.